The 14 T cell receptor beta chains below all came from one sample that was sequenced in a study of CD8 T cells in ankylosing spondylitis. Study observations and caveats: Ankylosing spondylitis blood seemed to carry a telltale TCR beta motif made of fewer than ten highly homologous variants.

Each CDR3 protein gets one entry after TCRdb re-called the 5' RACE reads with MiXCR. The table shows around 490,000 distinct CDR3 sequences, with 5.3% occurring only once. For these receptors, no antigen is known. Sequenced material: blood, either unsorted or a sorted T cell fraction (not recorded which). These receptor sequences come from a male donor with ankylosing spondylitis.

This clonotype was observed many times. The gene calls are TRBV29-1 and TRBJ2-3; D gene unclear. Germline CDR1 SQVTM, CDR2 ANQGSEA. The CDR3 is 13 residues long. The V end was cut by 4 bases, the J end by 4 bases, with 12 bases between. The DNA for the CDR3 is TGCAGCGTTGGTAGCCCGTCCCCAGATACGCAGTATTTT. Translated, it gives CSVGSPSPDTQYF.

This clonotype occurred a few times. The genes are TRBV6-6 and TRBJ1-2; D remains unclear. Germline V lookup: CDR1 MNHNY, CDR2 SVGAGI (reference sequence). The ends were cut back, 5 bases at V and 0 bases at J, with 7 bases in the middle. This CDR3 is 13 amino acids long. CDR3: CASSAGTNYGYTF. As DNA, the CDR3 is TGTGCCAGCAGTGCCGGGACTAACTATGGCTACACCTTC.

For the CDR3, the DNA is TGCGCCAGCAGCCAATTGGGACTCTTCGTTGCAGATACGCAGTATTTT. It is translated as CASSQLGLFVADTQYF. The rearrangement joins TRBV4-1 to TRBJ2-3, with D possibly TRBD2 on 6 matching bases. Germline loops: CDR1 MGHRA, CDR2 YSYEKL. CDR3 length equals 16 residues. Trimming stripped 2 bases from V and 4 bases from J, with 16 bases between.

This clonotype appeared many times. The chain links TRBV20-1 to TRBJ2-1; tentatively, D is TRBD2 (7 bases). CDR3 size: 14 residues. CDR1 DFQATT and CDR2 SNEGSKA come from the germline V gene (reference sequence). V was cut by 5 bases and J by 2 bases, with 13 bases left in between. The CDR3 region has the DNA TGCAGTGCTGGGGGGGCTCGTACCTACAATGAGCAGTTCTTC. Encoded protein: CSAGGARTYNEQFF.

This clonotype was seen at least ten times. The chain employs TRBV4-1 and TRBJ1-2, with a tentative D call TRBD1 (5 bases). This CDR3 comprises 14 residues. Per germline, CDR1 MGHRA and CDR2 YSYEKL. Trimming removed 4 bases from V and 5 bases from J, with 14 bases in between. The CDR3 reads CASSPAGTGYGYTF. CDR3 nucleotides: TGCGCCAGCAGCCCGGCCGGGACGGGGTATGGCTACACCTTC.

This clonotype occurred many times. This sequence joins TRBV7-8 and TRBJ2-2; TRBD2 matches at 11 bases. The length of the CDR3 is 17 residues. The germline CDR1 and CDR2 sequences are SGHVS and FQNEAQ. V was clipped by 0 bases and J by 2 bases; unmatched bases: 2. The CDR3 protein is CASSLALAGGNTGELFF. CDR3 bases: TGTGCCAGCAGCTTAGCCCTAGCGGGAGGAAACACCGGGGAGCTGTTTTTT.

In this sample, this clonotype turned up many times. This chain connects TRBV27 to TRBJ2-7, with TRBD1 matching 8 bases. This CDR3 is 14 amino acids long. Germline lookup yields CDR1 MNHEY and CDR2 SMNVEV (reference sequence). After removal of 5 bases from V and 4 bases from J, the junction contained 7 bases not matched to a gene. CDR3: CASSRGRGRYEQYF. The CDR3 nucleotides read TGTGCCAGCAGTCGCGGCAGGGGGCGGTACGAGCAGTACTTC.

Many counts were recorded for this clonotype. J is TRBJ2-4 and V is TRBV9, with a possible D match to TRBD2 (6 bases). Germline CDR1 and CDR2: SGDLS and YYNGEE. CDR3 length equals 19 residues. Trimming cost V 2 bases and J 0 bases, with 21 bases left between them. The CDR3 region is CASSVRVGGGLQAKNIQYF. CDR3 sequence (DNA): TGTGCCAGCAGCGTCCGCGTCGGGGGAGGACTCCAAGCCAAAAACATTCAGTACTTC. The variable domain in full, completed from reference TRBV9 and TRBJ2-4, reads DSGVTQTPKHLITATGQRVTLRCSPRSGDLSVYWYQQSLDQGLQFLIQYYNGEERAKGNILERFSAQQFPDLHSELNLSSLELGDSALYFCASSVRVGGGLQAKNIQYFGAGTRLSVL.

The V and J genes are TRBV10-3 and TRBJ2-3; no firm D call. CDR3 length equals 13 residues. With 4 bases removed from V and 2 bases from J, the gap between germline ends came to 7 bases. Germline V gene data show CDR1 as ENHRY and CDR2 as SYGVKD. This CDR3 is CAISAAATDTQYF. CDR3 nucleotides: TGTGCCATCAGTGCGGCAGCCACAGATACGCAGTATTTT.

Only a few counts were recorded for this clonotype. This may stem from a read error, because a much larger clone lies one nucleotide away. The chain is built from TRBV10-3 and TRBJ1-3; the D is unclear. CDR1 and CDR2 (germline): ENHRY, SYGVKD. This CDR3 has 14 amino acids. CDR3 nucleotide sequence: TGTGTCATCATCAATGTTAGCTCTGGAAACACCATATATTTT. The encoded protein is CVIINVSSGNTIYF.

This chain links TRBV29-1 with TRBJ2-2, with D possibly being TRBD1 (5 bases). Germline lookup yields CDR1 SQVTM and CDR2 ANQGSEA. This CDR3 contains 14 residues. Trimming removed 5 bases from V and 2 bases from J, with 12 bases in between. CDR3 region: CSVIQGGNTGELFF. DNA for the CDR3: TGCAGCGTTATTCAGGGTGGTAACACCGGGGAGCTGTTTTTT.

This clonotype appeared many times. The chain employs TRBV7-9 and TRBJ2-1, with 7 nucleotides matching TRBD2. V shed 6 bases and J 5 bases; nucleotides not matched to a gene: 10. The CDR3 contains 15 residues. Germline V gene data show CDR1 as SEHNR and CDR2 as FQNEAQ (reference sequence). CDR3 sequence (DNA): TGTGCCAGCAGTTCTCCGGGACTATCACACAATGAGCAGTTCTTC. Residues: CASSSPGLSHNEQFF.

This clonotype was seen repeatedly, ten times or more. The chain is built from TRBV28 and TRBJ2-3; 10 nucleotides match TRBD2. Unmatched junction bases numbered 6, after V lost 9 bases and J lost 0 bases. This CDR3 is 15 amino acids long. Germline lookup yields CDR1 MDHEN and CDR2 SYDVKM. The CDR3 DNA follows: TGTGCCAGTTCCGGGACTAGCGCTAGCACAGATACGCAGTATTTT. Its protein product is CASSGTSASTDTQYF.

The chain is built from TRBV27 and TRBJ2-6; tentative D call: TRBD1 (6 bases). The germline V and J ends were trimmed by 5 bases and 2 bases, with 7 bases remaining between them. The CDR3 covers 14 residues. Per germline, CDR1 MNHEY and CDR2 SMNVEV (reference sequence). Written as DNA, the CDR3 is TGTGCCAGCAGTCAGGGGACTGGGGCCAACGTCCTGACTTTC. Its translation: CASSQGTGANVLTF.